One sample yielded the 4 T cell receptor beta chains listed below, sequenced in a study of shared T cell receptors in the human thymus. Sequencing was performed with immunoSEQ multiplex PCR; in TCRdb, only in-frame clones are kept and a portion is missing. The top ten clones hold approximately 0.02% of a sample with roughly 410,000 clones, around 93% of them seen once. The source material was thymocytes. The receptors here all came from a human donor.

The V gene is TRBV11-2, the J gene TRBJ2-7; no clear D. The CDR3 loop spans 12 amino acids. V gave up 0 bases and J gave up 7 bases, with 7 bases separating them. Germline CDR1 SGHAT, CDR2 FQNNGV. The CDR3 loop reads CASSLELWEQYF. CDR3 sequence (DNA): TGTGCCAGCAGCTTAGAATTGTGGGAGCAGTACTTC.

V and J are TRBV6-1 and TRBJ1-1; 9 bases are a match to TRBD1. Germline V lookup: CDR1 MNHNS, CDR2 SASEGT. The CDR3 runs to 16 residues. The junction had 7 bases not matched to a gene; V was cut back by 4 bases and J by 1 base. The CDR3 region has the DNA TGTGCCAGCAGTGGAAACAGGGGGCGGGAGAACACTGAAGCTTTCTTT. Its translation is CASSGNRGRENTEAFF.

This clone was observed once. The rearrangement uses TRBV27 and TRBJ1-1; D possibly corresponds to TRBD1 (5 bases). Per germline, CDR1 MNHEY and CDR2 SMNVEV (reference sequence). V lost 5 bases and J 1 base, leaving 11 bases between the germline ends. This CDR3 is built from 14 residues. For the CDR3, the DNA is TGTGCCAGCAGTCCGACAGATACGAACACTGAAGCTTTCTTT. Encoded protein: CASSPTDTNTEAFF.

V usage is TRBV4-2 and J usage is TRBJ2-7; no reliable D call. There are 18 residues in the CDR3. Trimming took 1 base from V and 3 from J, leaving 22 bases between them. Germline assignment: CDR1 LGHNA and CDR2 YNFKEQ. CDR3 region: CASSQGPVPLTQIYEQYF. The CDR3 DNA reads TGTGCCAGCAGCCAAGGACCAGTCCCCCTGACCCAAATCTACGAGCAGTACTTC.